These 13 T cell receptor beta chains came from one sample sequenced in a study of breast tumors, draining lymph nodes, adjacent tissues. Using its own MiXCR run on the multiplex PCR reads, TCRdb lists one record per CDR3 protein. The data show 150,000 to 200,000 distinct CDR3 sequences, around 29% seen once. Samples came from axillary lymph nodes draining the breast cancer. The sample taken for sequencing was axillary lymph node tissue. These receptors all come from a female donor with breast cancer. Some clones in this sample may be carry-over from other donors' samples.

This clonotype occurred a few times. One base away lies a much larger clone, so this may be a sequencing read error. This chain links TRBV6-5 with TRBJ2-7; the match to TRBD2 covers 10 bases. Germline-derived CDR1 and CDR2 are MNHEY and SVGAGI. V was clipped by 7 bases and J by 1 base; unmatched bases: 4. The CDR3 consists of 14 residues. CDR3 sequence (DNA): TGTGCCAGCACGCCTAGCGGGGGTTCCTACGAGCAGTACTTC. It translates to CASTPSGGSYEQYF.

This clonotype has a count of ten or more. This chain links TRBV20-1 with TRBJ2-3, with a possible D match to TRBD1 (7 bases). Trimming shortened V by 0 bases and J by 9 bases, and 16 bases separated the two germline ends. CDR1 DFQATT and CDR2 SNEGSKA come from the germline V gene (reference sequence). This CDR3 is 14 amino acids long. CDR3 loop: CSARDPGGGSTQYF. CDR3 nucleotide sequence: TGCAGTGCTAGAGATCCAGGGGGAGGAAGCACGCAGTATTTT.

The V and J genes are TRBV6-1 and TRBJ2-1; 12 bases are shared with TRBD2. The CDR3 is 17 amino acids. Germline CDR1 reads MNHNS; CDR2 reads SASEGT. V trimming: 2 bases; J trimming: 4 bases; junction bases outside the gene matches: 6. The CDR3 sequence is CASSETLAGGKYNEQFF. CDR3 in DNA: TGTGCCAGCAGTGAAACTCTAGCGGGGGGGAAGTACAATGAGCAGTTCTTC.

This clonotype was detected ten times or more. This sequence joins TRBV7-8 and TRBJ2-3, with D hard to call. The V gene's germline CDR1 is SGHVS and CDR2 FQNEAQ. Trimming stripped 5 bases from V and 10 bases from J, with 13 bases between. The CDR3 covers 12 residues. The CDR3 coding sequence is TGTGCCAGCAGCGTCGGAAGGTTCGCGCAGTATTTT. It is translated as CASSVGRFAQYF.

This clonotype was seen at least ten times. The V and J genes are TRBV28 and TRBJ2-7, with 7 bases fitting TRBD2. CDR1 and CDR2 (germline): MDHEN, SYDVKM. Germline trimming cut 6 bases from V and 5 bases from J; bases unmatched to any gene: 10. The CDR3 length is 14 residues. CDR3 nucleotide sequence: TGTGCCAGCAGCCGCCGACTAGCTAGGGACGAGCAGTACTTC. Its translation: CASSRRLARDEQYF.

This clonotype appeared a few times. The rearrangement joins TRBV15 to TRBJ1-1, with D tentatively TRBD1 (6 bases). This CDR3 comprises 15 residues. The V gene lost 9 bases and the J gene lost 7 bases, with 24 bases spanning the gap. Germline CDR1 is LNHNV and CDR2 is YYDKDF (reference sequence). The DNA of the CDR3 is TGTGCCACTTTTCACCCGGGACAAGGACACGGTGAAGCTTTCTTT. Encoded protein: CATFHPGQGHGEAFF.

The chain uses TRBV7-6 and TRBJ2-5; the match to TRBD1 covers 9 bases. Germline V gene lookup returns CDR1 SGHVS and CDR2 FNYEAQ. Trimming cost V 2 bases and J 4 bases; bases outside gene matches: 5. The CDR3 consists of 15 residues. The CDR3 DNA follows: TGTGCCAGCAGCTTAAGGACAGGGGATGCAGAGACCCAGTACTTC. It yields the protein CASSLRTGDAETQYF.

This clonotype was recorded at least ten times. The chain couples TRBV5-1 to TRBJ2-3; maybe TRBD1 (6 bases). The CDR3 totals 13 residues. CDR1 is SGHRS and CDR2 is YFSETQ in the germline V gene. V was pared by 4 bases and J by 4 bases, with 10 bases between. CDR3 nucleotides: TGCGCCAGCAGCCCCGGACAGTCAGATACGCAGTATTTT. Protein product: CASSPGQSDTQYF.

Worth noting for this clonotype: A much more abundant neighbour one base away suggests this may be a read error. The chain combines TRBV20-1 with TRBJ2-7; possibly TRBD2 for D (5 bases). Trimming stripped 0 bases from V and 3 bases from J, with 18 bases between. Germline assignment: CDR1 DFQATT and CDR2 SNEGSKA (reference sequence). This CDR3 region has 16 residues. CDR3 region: CSARDYGSGADYEQYF. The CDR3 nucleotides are TGCAGTGCTAGAGATTATGGGAGCGGTGCCGACTACGAGCAGTACTTC.

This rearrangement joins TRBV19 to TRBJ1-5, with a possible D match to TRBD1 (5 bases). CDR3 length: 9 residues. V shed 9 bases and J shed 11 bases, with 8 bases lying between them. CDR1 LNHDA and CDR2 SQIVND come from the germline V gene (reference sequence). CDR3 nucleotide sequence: TGTGCCAGAAAACAGGCCCAGCATTTT. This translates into CARKQAQHF.

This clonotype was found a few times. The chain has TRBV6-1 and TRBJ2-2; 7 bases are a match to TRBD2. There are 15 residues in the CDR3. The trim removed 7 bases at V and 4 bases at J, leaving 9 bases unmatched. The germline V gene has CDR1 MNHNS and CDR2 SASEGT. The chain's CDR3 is CASTQGSGVTGELFF. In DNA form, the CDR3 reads TGTGCCAGCACTCAAGGGAGCGGGGTCACCGGGGAGCTGTTTTTT.

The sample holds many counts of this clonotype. Written as DNA, the CDR3 is TGTGCCAGCACCTTCACTCGGTCAGGGGGATATAATTCACCCCTCCACTTT. It translates to CASTFTRSGGYNSPLHF. The chain couples TRBV6-5 to TRBJ1-6; 7 bases are a match to TRBD1. CDR1 MNHEY and CDR2 SVGAGI come from the germline V gene. Trimming removed 7 bases from V and 4 bases from J; junction bases left unmatched: 13. This CDR3 has 17 residues.

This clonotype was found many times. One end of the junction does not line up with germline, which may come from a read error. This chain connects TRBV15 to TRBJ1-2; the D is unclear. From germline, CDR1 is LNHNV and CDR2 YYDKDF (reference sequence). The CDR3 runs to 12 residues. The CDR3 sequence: CATSRDRNPKAF. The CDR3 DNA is TGTGCCACCAGCAGAGATCGGAACCCTAAGGCCTTC.